The text below deals with one T cell receptor beta chain. This sample was taken from a study of cytomegalovirus exposure and HLA in healthy donors. Germline V gene lookup returns CDR1 SNHLY and CDR2 FYNNEI. The CDR3 is 14 amino acids. V shed 3 bases and J 10 bases; nucleotides not matched to a gene: 6. PCR primers comprised 60 Vbeta and 13 Jbeta primers. Measured with immunoSEQ multiplex PCR; TCRdb has only the in-frame clones, and not every one. The table for this sample gives about 160,000 clones. The sample taken for sequencing was PBMCs. The V and J genes are TRBV2 and TRBJ1-6, with 7 bases aligning to TRBD1. The clonotype was recovered from an older woman in good health and CMV-seronegative. CDR3 loop: CASSDGTVLSPLHF. The DNA of the CDR3 is TGTGCCAGCAGTGACGGGACAGTTTTATCACCCCTCCACTTT.